Following are 4 T cell receptor beta chains from one sample sequenced in a study of blood T cell repertoires in COVID-19. Profiling relied on immunoSEQ multiplex PCR, and the TCRdb table lists in-frame clones only, not all of them. Among a few hundred thousand clones listed, 80% to 85% were seen once. The sequencing sample was made of PBMCs or T cells enriched from blood (not recorded which). These receptors were taken from a woman between 40 and 50 years old who had recovered from COVID-19.

The chain couples TRBV18 to TRBJ1-5; D ambiguous. CDR3 length: 15 amino acids. Trimming stripped 3 bases from V and 5 bases from J, with 14 bases between. Looked up from germline, CDR1 is KGHSH and CDR2 is LQKENI. CDR3 bases: TGTGCCAGCTCACCCCAGGCCGGGAGAGATCAGCCCCAGCATTTT. This encodes CASSPQAGRDQPQHF.

This chain links TRBV5-5 with TRBJ2-3; 7 positions match TRBD2. The V and J ends lost 0 bases and 6 bases, in that order; junction bases with no gene match: 7. Germline V lookup: CDR1 SGHKS, CDR2 YYEKEE (reference sequence). The CDR3 covers 15 residues. The CDR3 here is CASSLVVGGVDTQYF. As DNA, the CDR3 is TGTGCCAGCAGCTTGGTCGTGGGAGGGGTGGATACGCAGTATTTT.

The chain employs TRBV4-3 and TRBJ1-2; the match to TRBD1 covers 10 bases. Trimming at V came to 3 bases and at J to 14 bases, leaving 12 bases not matched to a gene. Germline V gene data show CDR1 as LGHNA and CDR2 as YSLEER. The CDR3 has 14 residues. CDR3 protein: CASSQRRTGGLWTF. CDR3 bases: TGCGCCAGCAGCCAGCGGAGGACAGGGGGGCTTTGGACCTTC.

This rearrangement joins TRBV13 to TRBJ1-2; TRBD1 aligns across 7 bases. The V gene end was trimmed by 5 bases and the J gene end by 1 base; junction bases not matched to a gene: 10. The CDR3 has 16 residues. Germline lookup yields CDR1 PRHDT and CDR2 FYEKMQ (reference sequence). The CDR3, as DNA: TGTGCCAGCAGCCTCGGACAGGTCTTACTTAACTATGGCTACACCTTC. Translated: CASSLGQVLLNYGYTF.